Below, 17 T cell receptor beta chains from the same sample are listed, as sequenced in a study of T cell responses to AZD1222 COVID-19 vaccine. The protocol was immunoSEQ multiplex PCR, while the TCRdb copy is restricted to in-frame clones and leaves out a portion. The profile covers around 140,000 clones, with 90% appearing a single time and 1.6% taken by the ten largest. The sample was peripheral blood, taken on day 0 of AZD1222 vaccination. The receptors come from an adult in good health.

This chain connects TRBV19 to TRBJ1-5, with a weak D call TRBD1 (6 bases). Germline lookup yields CDR1 LNHDA and CDR2 SQIVND (reference sequence). The CDR3 sequence is 16 residues long. V lost 5 bases to trimming and J lost 2 bases, with 16 bases between them. CDR3 sequence (DNA): TGTGCCAGTAGTGCCGAACCACAGGGCGGCAATCAGCCCCAGCATTTT. Translated, it gives CASSAEPQGGNQPQHF.

The rearrangement links TRBV19 to TRBJ2-1; D may match TRBD1 or TRBD2 (5 bases each). Trimming removed 8 bases at V and 4 bases at J, with 21 bases between. Germline V lookup: CDR1 LNHDA, CDR2 SQIVND (reference sequence). This CDR3 comprises 16 residues. The CDR3 is CASLGVGARDYNEQFF. The CDR3 bases are TGTGCCAGTCTGGGGGTAGGGGCTAGAGATTACAATGAGCAGTTCTTC.

The chain couples TRBV19 to TRBJ2-7; 8 nucleotides agree with TRBD1. The CDR3 covers 13 residues. Germline CDR1 LNHDA, CDR2 SQIVND (reference sequence). Trimming removed 6 bases from V and 6 bases from J; junction bases left unmatched: 7. The chain's CDR3 is CASRYSGQGEQYF. DNA of the CDR3: TGTGCCAGTAGATACTCCGGACAGGGCGAGCAGTACTTC.

The chain couples TRBV6-5 to TRBJ1-4; D perhaps matches TRBD1 (5 bases). This CDR3 is 15 amino acids long. The V gene lost 0 bases and the J gene lost 7 bases, with 12 bases spanning the gap. Germline CDR1 reads MNHEY; CDR2 reads SVGAGI. In nucleotides, the CDR3 is TGTGCCAGCAGTTACTCTGGGACCCTTTTTGAAAAACTGTTTTTT. This sequence encodes CASSYSGTLFEKLFF.

Points on this clone: The junction departs from the called germline gene at one end, perhaps through a read error. V gene TRBV7-9 combines with J gene TRBJ1-1; D possibly corresponds to TRBD1 (5 bases). The germline CDR1 and CDR2 sequences are SEHNR and FQNEAQ (reference sequence). CDR3 length: 11 residues. The CDR3 here is CASSLMGEGFF. The DNA for the CDR3 is TGTGCCAGCAGCTTAATGGGGGAAGGTTTCTTT.

The rearrangement links TRBV3-1 (or the pseudogene TRBV3-2) to TRBJ1-1; no clear D. Germline-derived CDR1 and CDR2 are LGHDT and YNNKEL (reference sequence). The CDR3 is made up of 13 amino acids. V was cut by 1 base and J by 10 bases, with 13 bases left in between. CDR3 sequence reads: CASSQVGSDVAFF. The CDR3 DNA reads TGTGCCAGCAGCCAAGTGGGGTCGGACGTAGCTTTCTTT.

The chain employs TRBV10-3 and TRBJ1-2; 7 bases fit TRBD1. This CDR3 has 13 amino acids. Trimming cost V 2 bases and J 8 bases; bases outside gene matches: 5. Germline loops: CDR1 ENHRY, CDR2 SYGVKD. This CDR3 reads CAISEGTVRGYTF. The CDR3 bases are TGTGCCATCAGTGAGGGGACAGTTAGGGGCTACACCTTC.

The sample holds one count of this clone. J is TRBJ2-7 and V is TRBV28, with D unclear. The germline CDR1 and CDR2 sequences are MDHEN and SYDVKM. The CDR3 has 12 residues. V lost 6 bases and J lost 5, with 11 bases in between. CDR3 loop: CASRDPSNEQYF. The CDR3 DNA is TGTGCCAGCAGAGACCCATCCAACGAGCAGTACTTC.

The V gene is TRBV7-2, the J gene TRBJ2-5; D unresolved. V lost 2 bases to trimming and J lost 1 base, with 5 bases between them. CDR3 length equals 13 residues. Per the germline V gene, CDR1 is SGHTA and CDR2 is FQGNSA. The CDR3 nucleotides read TGTGCCAGCAGCTTAATGCCCCAAGAGACCCAGTACTTC. Translated: CASSLMPQETQYF.

This chain uses TRBV6-2 or TRBV6-3 with TRBJ2-7, with D possibly being TRBD1 (5 bases). Per germline, CDR1 MNHEY and CDR2 SVGEGT. The CDR3 runs 13 residues. V was cut by 5 bases and J by 4 bases, with 12 bases left in between. The CDR3 protein is CASSLTPGYEQYF. The CDR3 coding sequence is TGTGCCAGCAGTCTAACCCCAGGGTACGAGCAGTACTTC.

The J gene is TRBJ2-5, the V gene TRBV6-5, with D maybe TRBD1 (5 bases). The CDR3 consists of 15 residues. The V end was cut by 5 bases, the J end by 4 bases, with 17 bases between. Germline CDR1 is MNHEY and CDR2 is SVGAGI. The CDR3 protein is CASSMQGRATETQYF. For the CDR3, the DNA is TGTGCCAGCAGTATGCAGGGCAGGGCGACAGAGACCCAGTACTTC.

CDR3 amino acids: CASSVEAGANSPLHF. For the CDR3, the DNA is TGTGCCAGCAGCGTAGAGGCAGGGGCCAATTCACCCCTCCACTTT. The chain links TRBV9 to TRBJ1-6; D perhaps matches TRBD1 (6 bases). CDR3 length: 15 amino acids. V lost 0 bases and J lost 7, with 11 bases in between. Germline-derived CDR1 and CDR2 are SGDLS and YYNGEE.

The chain is built from TRBV28 and TRBJ1-1, with D perhaps TRBD1 (6 bases). The CDR3 has 17 amino acids. CDR1 and CDR2 from the germline V gene are MDHEN and SYDVKM. Trimming took off 2 bases at V and 5 bases at J, with 21 bases between the two ends. The CDR3 loop is CASSLEKGAGEKTEAFF. The DNA of the CDR3 is TGTGCCAGCAGTTTAGAAAAAGGGGCAGGGGAAAAGACTGAAGCTTTCTTT.

This chain connects TRBV7-8 to TRBJ2-1; a weak D match, TRBD2 (5 bases). Trimming took off 0 bases at V and 7 bases at J, with 7 bases between the two ends. This CDR3 contains 13 residues. Germline lookup yields CDR1 SGHVS and CDR2 FQNEAQ. In DNA, the CDR3 is TGTGCCAGCAGCTTAGCGCGGGCTAATGAGCAGTTCTTC. Its protein product is CASSLARANEQFF.

V is TRBV23-1 and J is TRBJ2-1, with a possible D match to TRBD2 (6 bases). TRBV23-1 is sorted into the ORF group, with uncertain function. This CDR3 is 14 amino acids long. The V end was cut by 3 bases, the J end by 6 bases, with 12 bases between. The CDR3 loop is CASSQTGDFNEQFF. CDR3 sequence (DNA): TGCGCCAGCAGTCAGACGGGGGATTTCAATGAGCAGTTCTTC.

V gene TRBV6-5 combines with J gene TRBJ2-1, with unresolved D. The V and J ends lost 6 bases and 9 bases respectively, with 15 bases between them. The germline gives CDR1 MNHEY, CDR2 SVGAGI. This CDR3 spans 13 amino acids. This CDR3 reads CASRWTLHGEQFF. DNA of the CDR3: TGTGCCAGCAGATGGACCCTACACGGTGAGCAGTTCTTC.

The gene calls are TRBV11-2 and TRBJ1-4; D possibly corresponds to TRBD1 (5 bases). V was pared by 0 bases and J by 5 bases, with 10 bases between. Germline-derived CDR1 and CDR2 are SGHAT and FQNNGV. This CDR3 has 15 residues. The CDR3 DNA reads as TGTGCCAGCAGCTTAGAGCCAGGGACCAATGAAAAACTGTTTTTT. This encodes CASSLEPGTNEKLFF.